This entry lists 31 T cell receptor beta chains sequenced from one sample in a study of blood T cell repertoires in COVID-19. The assay was immunoSEQ multiplex PCR, and TCRdb's table has in-frame clones only and misses some. The table has under 250,000 clones, 70% to 85% seen once. Sequenced: PBMCs or T cells enriched from blood (not recorded which). The receptors here all came from a man aged 55 to 70 who had recovered from COVID-19.

The rearrangement uses TRBV11-3 and TRBJ1-6; possibly TRBD1 for D (5 bases). CDR1 and CDR2 (germline): SGHNT, YENEEA. CDR3 length equals 15 residues. The V end was cut by 1 base, the J end by 10 bases, with 14 bases between. CDR3 bases: TGTGCCAGCAGCTTAGCGGCAGGAGGGGCCTCACCCCTCCACTTT. This translates into CASSLAAGGASPLHF.

The rearrangement uses TRBV14 and TRBJ1-2, with 8 bases aligning to TRBD1. This CDR3 is 14 amino acids long. V shed 1 base and J 4 bases; nucleotides not matched to a gene: 2. Germline values: CDR1 SGHDN, CDR2 FVKESK. The CDR3 reads CASSQGQGIYGYTF. CDR3 DNA: TGTGCCAGCAGCCAAGGACAGGGGATCTATGGCTACACCTTC.

V is TRBV10-3 and J is TRBJ2-3; 8 bases line up with TRBD1. The CDR3 loop spans 14 amino acids. CDR1 and CDR2 from the germline V gene are ENHRY and SYGVKD. The V and J ends lost 5 bases and 0 bases, in that order; junction bases with no gene match: 1. The CDR3: CAISNRGSTDTQYF. The DNA for the CDR3 is TGTGCCATCAGTAACAGGGGGAGCACAGATACGCAGTATTTT.

This chain links TRBV7-2 with TRBJ1-2; perhaps TRBD1 as D (5 bases). V lost 5 bases to trimming and J lost 5 bases, with 18 bases between them. In germline, CDR1 is SGHTA, CDR2 FQGNSA. The CDR3 runs to 15 residues. CDR3 loop: CASSPRSTETYGYTF. In nucleotides, the CDR3 is TGTGCCAGCAGCCCTAGGTCGACAGAAACTTATGGCTACACCTTC.

This clone was counted only a few times. This chain connects TRBV11-3 to TRBJ2-1; TRBD1 matches at 10 bases. CDR3 length equals 15 residues. The germline V gene encodes CDR1 SGHNT and CDR2 YENEEA. The ends lost 0 bases at V and 9 bases at J; junction bases unmatched: 5. DNA for the CDR3: TGTGCCAGCAGCTTAGATAGGACAGGGGGAAGTGAGCAGTTCTTC. Amino acid sequence: CASSLDRTGGSEQFF.

DNA for the CDR3: TGTGCCAGCAGCCGGCCCACAGCAGTGAAGGGGGTGGGCCGAGGGTGGACTGAAGCTTTCTTT. Translation gives CASSRPTAVKGVGRGWTEAFF. The chain joins TRBV6-6 to TRBJ1-1; D is perhaps TRBD1 (6 bases). CDR1 is MNHNY, CDR2 SVGAGI, per germline (reference sequence). Trimming removed 6 bases at V and 5 bases at J, with 37 bases between. CDR3 length: 21 amino acids.

The chain couples TRBV5-1 to TRBJ1-1; maybe TRBD1 (6 bases). The germline V and J ends were trimmed by 3 bases and 1 base, with 10 bases remaining between them. The CDR3 spans 14 residues. Germline CDR1 reads SGHRS; CDR2 reads YFSETQ. CDR3 protein: CASSSGHTNTEAFF. CDR3 DNA: TGCGCCAGCAGCTCGGGACATACGAACACTGAAGCTTTCTTT.

This clone was seen just once. This chain connects TRBV14 to TRBJ2-2; possibly TRBD1 for D (5 bases). CDR3 length: 14 amino acids. Trimming cost V 5 bases and J 0 bases, with 7 bases left between them. Germline V lookup: CDR1 SGHDN, CDR2 FVKESK. The CDR3 bases are TGTGCCAGCAGCTGGGGCGCGAACACCGGGGAGCTGTTTTTT. Residues: CASSWGANTGELFF. Full variable domain (rest looked up from reference TRBV14 and TRBJ2-2): EAGVTQFPSHSVIEKGQTVTLRCDPISGHDNLYWYRRVMGKEIKFLLHFVKESKQDESGMPNNRFLAERTGGTYSTLKVQPAELEDSGVYFCASSWGANTGELFFGEGSRLTVL.

The chain couples TRBV30 to TRBJ2-5, with 7 bases matching TRBD2. Trimming removed 1 base from V and 5 bases from J; junction bases left unmatched: 4. The CDR3 has 13 residues. Looked up from germline, CDR1 is GTSNPN and CDR2 is SVGIG (reference sequence). CDR3 protein: CAWSGWRGETQYF. CDR3 in DNA: TGTGCCTGGAGTGGGTGGCGGGGGGAGACCCAGTACTTC.

The rearrangement links TRBV4-3 to TRBJ1-6, with TRBD1 as a possible D gene (6 bases). The V end was cut by 1 base, the J end by 5 bases, with 12 bases between. CDR3 length: 16 amino acids. CDR1 LGHNA and CDR2 YSLEER come from the germline V gene. CDR3 in amino acids: CASSQGGGQHNSPLHF. The CDR3 DNA follows: TGCGCCAGCAGCCAAGGGGGGGGGCAGCATAATTCACCCCTCCACTTT.

The genes are TRBV12-5 and TRBJ1-1; 7 bases map to TRBD1. Germline values: CDR1 LGHNT, CDR2 FRNRAP. V trimming: 8 bases; J trimming: 4 bases; junction bases outside the gene matches: 7. The CDR3 extends over 13 amino acids. The CDR3 nucleotides read TGTGCTAGTTCAACAGGGGTGGGCACTGAAGCTTTCTTT. Its protein product is CASSTGVGTEAFF.

This clone was found once. DNA for the CDR3: TGTGCCAGCAGCTGGACAAACACTGAAGCTTTCTTT. This encodes CASSWTNTEAFF. The chain has TRBV11-2 and TRBJ1-1, with TRBD1 as a possible D gene (5 bases). This CDR3 has 12 amino acids. Germline V lookup: CDR1 SGHAT, CDR2 FQNNGV. Trimming cost V 4 bases and J 2 bases, with 5 bases left between them.

The chain joins TRBV23-1 to TRBJ2-3; D is possibly TRBD1 (5 bases). Being an ORF, TRBV23-1 has a function that is uncertain. Trimming left V 1 base short and J 10 bases short, with 12 bases between. This CDR3 is 13 amino acids long. CDR3 residues: CASSQLDTVPQYF. The DNA for the CDR3 is TGCGCCAGCAGTCAATTGGACACCGTCCCGCAGTATTTT.

On this clone: The same CDR3 is also encoded by other DNA sequences in this sample. This chain joins TRBV19 and TRBJ1-3; tentatively, D is TRBD1 (5 bases). The V and J ends lost 3 bases and 0 bases respectively, with 9 bases between them. This CDR3 contains 15 residues. The germline gives CDR1 LNHDA, CDR2 SQIVND (reference sequence). CDR3 in DNA: TGTGCCAGTAGTATCGGGGGAAGCTCTGGAAACACCATATATTTT. Residues: CASSIGGSSGNTIYF.

The V call is TRBV7-2, the J call TRBJ1-2; 8 positions agree with TRBD1. V lost 1 base and J lost 4; bases outside the gene matches: 14. This CDR3 has 18 amino acids. Germline values: CDR1 SGHTA, CDR2 FQGNSA. The CDR3 protein is CASSLVAQGAAHSYGYTF. DNA for the CDR3: TGTGCCAGCAGCTTAGTTGCCCAGGGGGCAGCTCATAGCTATGGCTACACCTTC.

This rearrangement joins TRBV5-4 to TRBJ2-1, with 9 bases identical to TRBD2. Germline V CDR1 and CDR2: SGHNT, YYREEE (reference sequence). The CDR3 sequence is 17 residues long. The V and J ends lost 3 bases and 3 bases, in that order; junction bases with no gene match: 10. CDR3 in amino acids: CASSSGQQRGVYNEQFF. CDR3 DNA: TGTGCCAGCAGCTCCGGCCAGCAGCGGGGGGTCTACAATGAGCAGTTCTTC.

The rearrangement uses TRBV14 and TRBJ2-7; 8 bases are shared with TRBD1. Germline CDR1 is SGHDN and CDR2 is FVKESK. The CDR3 spans 20 residues. J was trimmed by 0 bases and V by 0 bases; bases with no gene match: 16. CDR3 region: CASSQDPWAGGSIFSYEQYF. Written as DNA, the CDR3 is TGTGCCAGCAGCCAAGATCCCTGGGCAGGGGGCTCCATCTTCTCCTACGAGCAGTACTTC.

J is TRBJ2-7 and V is TRBV3-1 (or the pseudogene TRBV3-2); TRBD1 agrees at 9 bases. Germline CDR1 reads LGHDT; CDR2 reads YNNKEL (reference sequence). The V and J ends lost 0 bases and 7 bases, in that order; junction bases with no gene match: 10. This CDR3 region has 16 residues. CDR3 nucleotides: TGTGCCAGCAGCCAAGATCCTCGGACAGGGGCCTGGGAGCAGTACTTC. Amino acids: CASSQDPRTGAWEQYF.

This clone occurred a few times. The chain recombines TRBV4-3 with TRBJ2-7, with TRBD2 identical over 12 bases. CDR3 length equals 19 residues. Trimming removed 0 bases from V and 2 bases from J; junction bases left unmatched: 11. Looked up from germline, CDR1 is LGHNA and CDR2 is YSLEER. CDR3 residues: CASSQDRSASGGAPYEQYF. The CDR3, as DNA: TGCGCCAGCAGCCAAGATCGGTCGGCTAGCGGGGGGGCTCCCTACGAGCAGTACTTC.

V gene TRBV5-5 combines with J gene TRBJ2-7; a possible D gene is TRBD2 (6 bases). The CDR3 contains 16 residues. V gave up 4 bases and J gave up 2 bases, with 19 bases separating them. Germline values: CDR1 SGHKS, CDR2 YYEKEE (reference sequence). CDR3 nucleotide sequence: TGTGCCAGCAGCAGGGGAGGAAACCTACCACCCTACGAGCAGTACTTC. Amino acid sequence: CASSRGGNLPPYEQYF.

The CDR3 here is CASSTWTGYYGYTF. In nucleotides, the CDR3 is TGTGCCAGCAGTACCTGGACAGGGTACTATGGCTACACCTTC. The chain combines TRBV6-5 with TRBJ1-2, with 8 nucleotides matching TRBD1. Per the germline V gene, CDR1 is MNHEY and CDR2 is SVGAGI. With V trimmed by 5 bases and J by 3 bases, 5 bases remained unmatched. This CDR3 comprises 14 residues.

The gene calls are TRBV5-1 and TRBJ2-7, with D possibly TRBD2 on 6 matching bases. V was cut by 4 bases and J by 0 bases, with 14 bases left in between. This CDR3 is 15 amino acids long. Germline lookup yields CDR1 SGHRS and CDR2 YFSETQ. CDR3 loop: CASSPGTLVSYEQYF. The CDR3 bases are TGCGCCAGCAGCCCTGGGACTCTTGTCTCCTACGAGCAGTACTTC.

The J gene is TRBJ1-3, the V gene TRBV5-4; 7 bases fit TRBD1. The CDR3 is 16 amino acids. Unmatched junction bases numbered 11, after V lost 4 bases and J lost 4 bases. Germline-derived CDR1 and CDR2 are SGHNT and YYREEE (reference sequence). CDR3 DNA: TGTGCCAGCAGCAGGACTATAGGGGGCGGAGGAAACACCATATATTTT. Translation gives CASSRTIGGGGNTIYF.

In its sample, this clone was seen a few times. The chain combines TRBV10-2 with TRBJ1-3, with TRBD1 as a possible D gene (5 bases). The CDR3 consists of 15 residues. The ends were cut back, 2 bases at V and 0 bases at J, with 8 bases in the middle. Germline V gives CDR1 WSHSY, CDR2 SAAADI. The CDR3 coding sequence is TGCGCCAGCAGTGAGACAGGATACTCTGGAAACACCATATATTTT. Translating gives CASSETGYSGNTIYF.

The gene calls are TRBV5-1 and TRBJ1-3; D is unclear. The CDR3 covers 15 residues. V lost 0 bases and J lost 4, with 11 bases in between. CDR1 SGHRS and CDR2 YFSETQ come from the germline V gene. CDR3 nucleotide sequence: TGCGCCAGCAGCTTGGGAGCGAACCGGGGAAACACCATATATTTT. Translating it yields CASSLGANRGNTIYF.

This sequence joins TRBV5-4 and TRBJ1-2, with D perhaps TRBD1 (6 bases). Per the germline V gene, CDR1 is SGHNT and CDR2 is YYREEE (reference sequence). Trimming removed 0 bases at V and 3 bases at J, with 9 bases between. The CDR3 runs to 14 residues. This CDR3 is CASSLDAGDYGYTF. In DNA, the CDR3 is TGTGCCAGCAGCTTGGATGCAGGGGACTATGGCTACACCTTC.

This clone was counted only a few times. The chain is built from TRBV5-1 and TRBJ2-7; perhaps TRBD2 as D (5 bases). The V and J ends lost 4 bases and 3 bases respectively, with 11 bases between them. This CDR3 region has 13 residues. In germline, CDR1 is SGHRS, CDR2 YFSETQ. DNA for the CDR3: TGCGCCAGCAGCCCCGGGGTGCTCTACGAGCAGTACTTC. Translated: CASSPGVLYEQYF.

CDR3 residues: CASSLGLAGGPSNEQFF. Here the CDR3 DNA reads TGCGCCAGCAGCTTGGGCCTAGCGGGGGGGCCGAGCAATGAGCAGTTCTTC. The J gene is TRBJ2-1, the V gene TRBV5-1, with 12 positions matching TRBD2. The CDR3 totals 17 residues. With 0 bases clipped from V and 6 bases from J, the junction kept 7 bases outside the gene matches. Germline-derived CDR1 and CDR2 are SGHRS and YFSETQ.

J is TRBJ2-3 and V is TRBV4-1; 9 bases agree with TRBD2. The V gene end was trimmed by 2 bases and the J gene end by 2 bases; junction bases not matched to a gene: 5. Germline V CDR1 and CDR2: MGHRA, YSYEKL. CDR3 length equals 16 residues. The CDR3 region has the DNA TGCGCCAGCAGCCAATCCAGCGGGGGGTCCACAGATACGCAGTATTTT. Translating gives CASSQSSGGSTDTQYF.

The V call is TRBV6-2 or TRBV6-3, the J call TRBJ2-5; 7 positions agree with TRBD2. Germline V CDR1 and CDR2: MNHEY, SVGEGT. Unmatched junction bases numbered 7, after V lost 4 bases and J lost 2 bases. CDR3 length equals 15 residues. This CDR3 is CASSWTSGDQETQYF. The CDR3 nucleotides read TGTGCCAGCAGTTGGACTAGTGGGGATCAAGAGACCCAGTACTTC.

This rearrangement joins TRBV3-1 (or the pseudogene TRBV3-2) to TRBJ1-6; D is unresolved. V lost 1 base, J lost 10 bases, and 8 bases lay in between. Germline V gene data show CDR1 as LGHDT and CDR2 as YNNKEL (reference sequence). This CDR3 is built from 13 residues. CDR3 coding DNA: TGTGCCAGCAGCCAAGTTCCCAGATCACCCCTCCACTTT. As protein: CASSQVPRSPLHF.